This note documents a single TCR beta chain sequence. These data belong to a study of T cell changes during pregnancy in multiple sclerosis. Sequenced by immunoSEQ multiplex PCR; TCRdb stores in-frame clones only, minus some. This sample has about 73,000 clones, with 92% found just once. The sample consisted of peripheral blood, taken in the third trimester of pregnancy. This TCR was recovered from a female donor in good health, enrolled as a control in a pregnancy study.

This chain's CDR3 is CAIATEGGHYSYTF. DNA for the CDR3: TGTGCCATCGCCACCGAGGGGGGGCATTATAGCTACACCTTC. The chain is built from TRBV10-3 and TRBJ1-2; possible D gene TRBD1, 6 bases. Germline CDR1 ENHRY, CDR2 SYGVKD. The CDR3 has 14 amino acids. V lost 8 bases and J 9 bases, leaving 22 bases between the germline ends.